This T cell receptor (beta chain) comes out of a study of shared clonotypes between healthy human individuals. In the study overall: Per donor, three plates held CD4 naive cells, three held CD4 memory, two held CD8 naive and one held CD8 memory. Study results and limitations: Larger richness was generally estimated for naive than memory subsets. At large depth, rarefaction still showed sorted-subset sequencing to be incomplete.

This clone has only one observation. The antigen remains unidentified. Data came from immunoSEQ multiplex PCR; TCRdb stores just in-frame clones and leaves some out. Of roughly 2.5 million clones listed, approximately 94% are singletons. The V gene's germline CDR1 is MDHEN and CDR2 SYDVKM. The CDR3 contains 16 residues. Trimming at V came to 8 bases and at J to 0 bases, leaving 7 bases not matched to a gene. The chain couples TRBV28 to TRBJ2-6, with 7 bases lining up with TRBD2. What was sequenced was naive CD4+ T cells sorted from blood. The sample's subset: CD45RA+ positively selected. The sequence came from a man between 18 and 29 years old in good health. CDR3: CASGGELSSGANVLTF. The CDR3 nucleotides read TGTGCCAGCGGGGGGGAATTAAGCTCTGGGGCCAACGTCCTGACTTTC.